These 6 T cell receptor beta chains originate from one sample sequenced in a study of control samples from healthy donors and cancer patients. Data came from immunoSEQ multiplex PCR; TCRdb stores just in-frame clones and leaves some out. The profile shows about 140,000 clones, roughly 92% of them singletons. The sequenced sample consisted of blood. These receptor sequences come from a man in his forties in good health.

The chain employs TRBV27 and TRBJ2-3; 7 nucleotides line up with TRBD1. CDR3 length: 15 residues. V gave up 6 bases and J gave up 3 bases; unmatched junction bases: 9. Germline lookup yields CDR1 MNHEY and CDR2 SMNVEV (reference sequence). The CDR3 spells CASRGDSGRTDTQYF. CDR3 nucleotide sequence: TGTGCCAGCAGGGGGGACAGCGGTAGGACAGATACGCAGTATTTT.

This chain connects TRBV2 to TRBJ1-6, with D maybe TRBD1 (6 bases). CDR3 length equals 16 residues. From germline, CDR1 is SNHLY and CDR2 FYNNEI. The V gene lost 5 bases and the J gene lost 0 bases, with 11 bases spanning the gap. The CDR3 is CASSSGGSSYNSPLHF. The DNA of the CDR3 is TGTGCCAGCAGTTCCGGGGGCAGCTCCTATAATTCACCCCTCCACTTT.

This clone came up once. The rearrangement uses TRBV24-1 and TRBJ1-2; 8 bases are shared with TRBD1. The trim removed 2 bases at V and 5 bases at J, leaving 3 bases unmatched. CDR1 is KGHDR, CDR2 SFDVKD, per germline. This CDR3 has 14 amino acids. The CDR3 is CATSDSGGGYGYTF. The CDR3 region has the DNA TGTGCCACCAGTGATTCAGGGGGCGGGTATGGCTACACCTTC.

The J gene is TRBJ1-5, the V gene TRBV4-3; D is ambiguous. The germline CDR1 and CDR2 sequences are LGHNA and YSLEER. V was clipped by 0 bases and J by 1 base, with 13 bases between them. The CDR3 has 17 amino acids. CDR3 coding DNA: TGCGCCAGCAGCCAAGATAATCTACGGCGGAGCAATCAGCCCCAGCATTTT. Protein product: CASSQDNLRRSNQPQHF.

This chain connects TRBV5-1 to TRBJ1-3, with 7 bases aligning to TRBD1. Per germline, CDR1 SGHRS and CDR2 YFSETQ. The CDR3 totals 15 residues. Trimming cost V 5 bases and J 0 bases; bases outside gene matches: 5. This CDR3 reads CASRTGLGSGNTIYF. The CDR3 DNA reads TGCGCCAGCAGGACAGGGTTGGGCTCTGGAAACACCATATATTTT.

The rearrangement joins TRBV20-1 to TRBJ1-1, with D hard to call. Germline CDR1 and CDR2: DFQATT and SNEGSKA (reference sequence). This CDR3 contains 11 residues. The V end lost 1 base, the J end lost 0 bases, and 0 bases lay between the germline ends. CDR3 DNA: TGCAGTGCTAGAGTGAACACTGAAGCTTTCTTT. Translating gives CSARVNTEAFF.